The entry below describes one T cell receptor beta chain. Antigen unknown. This entry belongs to a study of CD8+CD57+ T cells in acquired aplastic anemia. TCR beta VDJ combinations and CDR3 sequences were profiled from genomic DNA. TCRdb re-analysed the reads in MiXCR, keeping a single row per CDR3 protein. The sample holds about 470,000 distinct CDR3 sequences, under 40% seen once. Study conclusions and caveats: In CD8+ cells, Simpson's diversity showed no significant difference between patients and controls.

It was patients with CD8+CD57+ cell expansion by flow cytometry who were chosen for sequencing. Patients had not yet gotten any therapy when their blood was taken for sampling. V gave up 3 bases and J gave up 5 bases, with 14 bases separating them. The V gene's germline CDR1 is SGHNT and CDR2 YYREEE (reference sequence). The CDR3 loop spans 14 amino acids. Material: sorted CD4+, CD8+, or CD8+CD57+ T cells (not recorded which) from PBMCs. The sequence was obtained from a human donor with aplastic anemia. The chain is built from TRBV5-4 and TRBJ1-2, with D hard to call. The CDR3 DNA reads TGTGCCAGCAGCTCGGACCAACCATGGTATGGCTACACCTTC. It yields the protein CASSSDQPWYGYTF.